This entry lists 21 T cell receptor beta chains sequenced from one sample in a study of T cells in Graves' hyperthyroidism and ophthalmopathy. RNA transcripts were the template for amplifying TCR beta CDR3 regions. In the first-round RT-PCR of the TCR CDR3, the HTBI primer set was used. A single record per CDR3 protein comes from TCRdb applying MiXCR to the multiplex PCR reads. Of around 350,000 distinct CDR3 sequences in the sample, less than 15% were seen once. The sequencing input was blood. All receptors come from a woman aged 18 to 35 with Graves' hyperthyroidism.

The chain uses TRBV7-9 and TRBJ2-1, with D unclear. The CDR3 has 13 residues. V was clipped by 7 bases and J by 5 bases, with 12 bases between them. Germline-derived CDR1 and CDR2 are SEHNR and FQNEAQ (reference sequence). CDR3 sequence: CASIWASDNEQFF. The CDR3 nucleotides read TGTGCCAGCATTTGGGCCTCTGACAATGAGCAGTTCTTC.

The table lists this clonotype with many counts. The chain joins TRBV11-2 to TRBJ2-7, with D tentatively TRBD2 (6 bases). The CDR3 has 14 amino acids. The germline V gene has CDR1 SGHAT and CDR2 FQNNGV. Trimming stripped 2 bases from V and 2 bases from J, with 10 bases between. CDR3 DNA: TGTGCCAGCAGCTTACGGACTACCGCCTACGAGCAGTACTTC. It yields the protein CASSLRTTAYEQYF.

Notes on this clonotype: A much more abundant neighbour one base away suggests this may be a read error. This chain joins TRBV7-3 and TRBJ2-1, with a weak D call TRBD2 (6 bases). Trimming shortened V by 2 bases and J by 8 bases, and 13 bases separated the two germline ends. Germline values: CDR1 SGHTA, CDR2 FQGTGA. This CDR3 is built from 14 residues. CDR3 loop: CASSLGGLNDEQFF. CDR3 sequence (DNA): TGTGCCAGCAGCTTAGGGGGACTCAACGATGAGCAGTTCTTC.

This clonotype was counted at least ten times. This chain connects TRBV3-1 to TRBJ1-1; no definite D call. V lost 2 bases and J 3 bases, leaving 13 bases between the germline ends. Looked up from germline, CDR1 is LGHDT and CDR2 is YNNKEL (reference sequence). The CDR3 consists of 15 residues. The CDR3 DNA reads as TGTGCCAGCAGCCAACCCCCGGCCAGAGACACTGAAGCTTTCTTT. Protein product: CASSQPPARDTEAFF.

This clonotype has ten or more counts. The rearrangement links TRBV6-1 to TRBJ2-5, with TRBD1 matching 10 bases. Germline V CDR1 and CDR2: MNHNS, SASEGT. V shed 5 bases, J shed 3 bases, and the junction held 6 bases outside the gene matches. This CDR3 spans 15 amino acids. CDR3: CASSKTGTGEETQYF. The CDR3 region has the DNA TGTGCCAGCAGTAAAACCGGGACAGGGGAAGAGACCCAGTACTTC.

This clonotype was detected many times. The chain has TRBV2 and TRBJ2-3; no reliable D call. The CDR3 runs to 15 residues. Deletions cut 6 bases from V and 6 bases from J, with 19 bases between. Germline CDR1 is SNHLY and CDR2 is FYNNEI. CDR3 region: CASRLTTASGDTQYF. The CDR3, as DNA: TGTGCCAGCAGATTAACGACTGCCTCCGGGGATACGCAGTATTTT.

Many counts were recorded for this clonotype. V is TRBV2 and J is TRBJ2-2, with 7 bases matching TRBD2. CDR3 length: 17 amino acids. V shed 3 bases, J shed 2 bases, and the junction held 9 bases outside the gene matches. CDR1 and CDR2 (germline): SNHLY, FYNNEI. DNA for the CDR3: TGTGCCAGCAGTGAGGTTATGGGCGGGGGAAACACCGGGGAGCTGTTTTTT. It codes for CASSEVMGGGNTGELFF.

The CDR3 loop reads CASSLTDVPSTQYF. The CDR3 DNA sequence: TGTGCCAGCAGTTTGACTGACGTCCCCAGTACGCAGTATTTT. The chain links TRBV28 to TRBJ2-3; D gene unclear. The germline V and J ends were trimmed by 3 bases and 8 bases, with 15 bases remaining between them. Looked up from germline, CDR1 is MDHEN and CDR2 is SYDVKM. The CDR3 loop spans 14 amino acids. The full variable domain, completed using reference TRBV28 and TRBJ2-3, is DVKVTQSSRYLVKRTGEKVFLECVQDMDHENMFWYRQDPGLGLRLIYFSYDVKMKEKGDIPEGYSVSREKKERFSLILESASTNQTSMYLCASSLTDVPSTQYFGPGTRLTVL.

This clonotype was detected ten times or more. The genes are TRBV20-1 and TRBJ2-7; D remains unclear. Germline V gene data show CDR1 as DFQATT and CDR2 as SNEGSKA (reference sequence). Deletions cut 0 bases from V and 3 bases from J, with 12 bases between. This CDR3 is built from 14 residues. This chain's CDR3 is CSAREGNFNYEQYF. CDR3 nucleotide sequence: TGCAGTGCTAGAGAGGGAAACTTTAACTACGAGCAGTACTTC.

This clonotype was detected many times. The V call is TRBV5-6, the J call TRBJ2-7; 7 positions agree with TRBD1. The germline CDR1 and CDR2 sequences are SGHDT and YYEEEE. V shed 2 bases and J 2 bases; nucleotides not matched to a gene: 4. CDR3 size: 14 residues. CDR3 sequence: CASSFEGAAYEQYF. CDR3 bases: TGTGCCAGCAGCTTTGAGGGGGCGGCCTACGAGCAGTACTTC.

This clonotype was seen a handful of times. The chain combines TRBV6-2 or TRBV6-3 with TRBJ2-1; D is unclear. The germline V gene has CDR1 MNHEY and CDR2 SVGEGT. V lost 6 bases, J lost 4 bases, and 16 bases lay in between. The CDR3 contains 15 residues. CDR3 sequence (DNA): TGTGCCAGCAGCCCTCTGGAATCCGATTACAATGAGCAGTTCTTC. Translated: CASSPLESDYNEQFF.

Worth noting for this clonotype: This may be a read error, as it is one base from a much larger clone. The rearrangement links TRBV12-3 or TRBV12-4 to TRBJ1-6; 7 bases fit TRBD1. The CDR3 has 13 amino acids. With 7 bases clipped from V and 12 bases from J, the junction kept 9 bases outside the gene matches. In DNA form, the CDR3 reads TGTGCCAGCACCAAAGGGGGCTCTTTACCCCTCCACTTT. It specifies CASTKGGSLPLHF.

The gene calls are TRBV10-3 and TRBJ2-1; TRBD2 is a possible D gene (5 bases). Germline loops: CDR1 ENHRY, CDR2 SYGVKD. The V end lost 4 bases, the J end lost 4 bases, and 5 bases lay between the germline ends. This CDR3 is 12 amino acids long. As DNA, the CDR3 is TGTGCCATCAGTGGACTATACAATGAGCAGTTCTTC. Its translation: CAISGLYNEQFF.

This clonotype was seen ten or more times. This chain joins TRBV10-3 and TRBJ1-2; D may be TRBD1 (6 bases). This CDR3 is 16 amino acids long. Per germline, CDR1 ENHRY and CDR2 SYGVKD. V was cut by 3 bases and J by 2 bases, with 16 bases left in between. The CDR3 DNA reads as TGTGCCATCAGTGAACAAAGGGACACCTTCAACTATGGCTACACCTTC. This gives the protein CAISEQRDTFNYGYTF.

This clonotype was picked up many times. The chain combines TRBV28 with TRBJ2-1, with 7 bases matching TRBD1. V trimming: 2 bases; J trimming: 4 bases; junction bases outside the gene matches: 5. Looked up from germline, CDR1 is MDHEN and CDR2 is SYDVKM. CDR3 size: 15 residues. CDR3 nucleotides: TGTGCCAGCAGTTTAAGGGGGCTAGAGTACAATGAGCAGTTCTTC. Protein product: CASSLRGLEYNEQFF.

The genes are TRBV20-1 and TRBJ2-1, with a weak D call TRBD1 (6 bases). Germline V gene data show CDR1 as DFQATT and CDR2 as SNEGSKA (reference sequence). V was cut by 5 bases and J by 9 bases, with 11 bases left in between. The CDR3 consists of 11 residues. In DNA form, the CDR3 reads TGCAGTGCTTACAGGGAAGGTGAGCAGTTCTTC. Its protein is CSAYREGEQFF.

Only a few counts were recorded for this clonotype. V usage is TRBV5-8 and J usage is TRBJ1-2, with TRBD1 as a possible D gene (6 bases). V was clipped by 5 bases and J by 8 bases, with 16 bases between them. Germline V gene sequence: CDR1 SGHTS, CDR2 YDEGEE. The CDR3 runs 13 residues. CDR3: CASRRLFRGGYTF. The CDR3 DNA follows: TGTGCCAGCAGAAGACTCTTCAGGGGCGGCTACACCTTC.

This clonotype was observed at least ten times. J is TRBJ2-5 and V is TRBV12-3 or TRBV12-4; tentatively, D is TRBD1 (5 bases). The V end was cut by 5 bases, the J end by 2 bases, with 18 bases between. The CDR3 has 16 residues. CDR3 in DNA: TGTGCCAGCAGTCTCCTAGGTAAGGGGTCACAAGAGACCCAGTACTTC. This codes for CASSLLGKGSQETQYF.

This clonotype was seen many times. The chain recombines TRBV7-2 with TRBJ2-1, with 8 bases fitting TRBD2. Germline loops: CDR1 SGHTA, CDR2 FQGNSA. The trim removed 4 bases at V and 5 bases at J, leaving 7 bases unmatched. This CDR3 spans 15 amino acids. The DNA for the CDR3 is TGTGCCAGCAGCTCCATGGGACTAGTTAACAATGAGCAGTTCTTC. Translation: CASSSMGLVNNEQFF. Variable domain in full (rest from reference TRBV7-2 and TRBJ2-1): GAGVSQSPSNKVTEKGKDVELRCDPISGHTALYWYRQSLGQGLEFLIYFQGNSAPDKSGLPSDRFSAERTGGSVSTLTIQRTQQEDSAVYLCASSSMGLVNNEQFFGPGTRLTVL.

The chain combines TRBV7-3 with TRBJ2-5, with 7 bases that match TRBD2. The CDR3 has 14 amino acids. V gave up 5 bases and J gave up 5 bases; unmatched junction bases: 8. The germline V gene encodes CDR1 SGHTA and CDR2 FQGTGA. Written as DNA, the CDR3 is TGTGCCAGCAGCAGAGATGGGGGGGGGGAGACCCAGTACTTC. Translation: CASSRDGGGETQYF.

This clonotype was recorded a few times. The rearrangement uses TRBV7-8 and TRBJ1-3; D unresolved. Trimming stripped 1 base from V and 0 bases from J, with 16 bases between. Germline lookup yields CDR1 SGHVS and CDR2 FQNEAQ. This CDR3 comprises 18 residues. Here the CDR3 reads CASSLGPATPFSGNTIYF. CDR3 coding DNA: TGTGCCAGCAGCTTAGGACCCGCTACTCCCTTCTCTGGAAACACCATATATTTT.